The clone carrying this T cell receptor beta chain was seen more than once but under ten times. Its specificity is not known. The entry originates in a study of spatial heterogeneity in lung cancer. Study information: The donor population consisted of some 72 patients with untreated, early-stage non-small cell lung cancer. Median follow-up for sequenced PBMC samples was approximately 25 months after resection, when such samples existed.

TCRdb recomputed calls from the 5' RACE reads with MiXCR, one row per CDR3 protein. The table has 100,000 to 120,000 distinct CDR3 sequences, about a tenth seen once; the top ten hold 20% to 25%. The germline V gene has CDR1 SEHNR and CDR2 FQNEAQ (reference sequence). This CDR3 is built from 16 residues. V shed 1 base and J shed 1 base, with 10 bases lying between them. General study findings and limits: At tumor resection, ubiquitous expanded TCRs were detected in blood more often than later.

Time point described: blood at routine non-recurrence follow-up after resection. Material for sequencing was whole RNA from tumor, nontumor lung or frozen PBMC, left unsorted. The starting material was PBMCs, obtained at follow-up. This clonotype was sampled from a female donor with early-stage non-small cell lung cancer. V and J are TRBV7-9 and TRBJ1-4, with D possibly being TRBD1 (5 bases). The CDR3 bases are TGTGCCAGCAGCTTAGGCAGGGCGGAAACTAATGAAAAACTGTTTTTT. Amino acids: CASSLGRAETNEKLFF. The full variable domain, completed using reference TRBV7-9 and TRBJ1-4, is DTGVSQNPRHKITKRGQNVTFRCDPISEHNRLYWYRQTLGQGPEFLTYFQNEAQLEKSRLLSDRFSAERPKGSFSTLEIQRTEQGDSAMYLCASSLGRAETNEKLFFGSGTQLSVL.